This T cell receptor beta chain is from a study of blood T cell dynamics during melanoma immunotherapy. About the study: Standard first-line treatment here was pembrolizumab or nivolumab plus ipilimumab in metastatic melanoma. Findings and limits, study-wide: It remained unknown if the driving T cell clones were melanoma-specific.

Turning to this clone: The antigen remains unidentified.

Each bulk PBMC sample had approximately 0.35 ug DNA loaded. Here immunoSEQ multiplex PCR was the method, and the copy in TCRdb shows in-frame clones only, minus some. The table has about 9,700 clones, roughly 90% seen once. The trim removed 1 base at V and 5 bases at J, leaving 1 base unmatched. The CDR3 loop spans 13 amino acids. Germline V gene lookup returns CDR1 MDHEN and CDR2 SYDVKM. Time point meaning: pre-treatment baseline. Blood was drawn before treatment and at week 3 after checkpoint blockade. The TCR originated in a human donor with melanoma. The sample in question was blood, obtained from a patient treated with checkpoint blockade. The genes are TRBV28 and TRBJ2-5, with TRBD2 identical over 7 bases. The CDR3 sequence is CASSLSGGETQYF. CDR3 bases: TGTGCCAGCAGTTTATCCGGGGGGGAGACCCAGTACTTC.